This passage covers 32 T cell receptor beta chains from one sample sequenced in a study of T cell repertoires in cytomegalovirus infection. What these receptors recognize is not known. MiXCR, run by TCRdb on the reads, gives a single entry per CDR3 protein. The data hold roughly 500,000 distinct CDR3 sequences, with 30% to 40% observed a single time. The sample was cultured PBMCs, taken from culture after CMV antigen stimulation. Every receptor here comes from a human donor in good health (CMV status not recorded). Some clones in this sample may be carry-over from other donors' samples.

About this clonotype itself: This clone may be a read error of a much larger clone one base away. The J gene is TRBJ2-4, the V gene TRBV7-2, with TRBD1 matching 9 bases. V was pared by 5 bases and J by 8 bases, with 16 bases of the junction left unmatched. The CDR3 loop spans 17 amino acids. Germline-derived CDR1 and CDR2 are SGHTA and FQGNSA. The CDR3 DNA reads as TGTGCCAGCAGCCTAAACCCGACCGGGACAGGGCTATACATTCAGTACTTC. Translated, it gives CASSLNPTGTGLYIQYF.

This clonotype was recorded many times. The chain combines TRBV7-2 with TRBJ1-4; possibly TRBD1 for D (5 bases). Trimming took off 2 bases at V and 7 bases at J, with 11 bases between the two ends. The CDR3 spans 14 residues. Germline V gene lookup returns CDR1 SGHTA and CDR2 FQGNSA. The CDR3 reads CASSLQGLGEKLFF. The DNA of the CDR3 is TGTGCCAGCAGCTTACAGGGATTAGGTGAAAAACTGTTTTTT.

Ten or more counts support this clonotype. This chain links TRBV7-2 with TRBJ2-7; 7 bases are shared with TRBD1. The V and J ends lost 5 bases and 6 bases, in that order; junction bases with no gene match: 13. The length of the CDR3 is 15 residues. Germline CDR1 is SGHTA and CDR2 is FQGNSA. The CDR3 spells CASSPTGDRTAEQYF. CDR3 bases: TGTGCCAGCAGCCCCACAGGGGACCGCACCGCCGAGCAGTACTTC.

This chain links TRBV28 with TRBJ2-1; 9 positions match TRBD2. The CDR3 has 15 amino acids. Unmatched junction bases numbered 5, after V lost 4 bases and J lost 4 bases. Per germline, CDR1 MDHEN and CDR2 SYDVKM. Here the CDR3 reads CASSWDSGSYNEQFF. The CDR3 DNA reads TGTGCCAGCAGTTGGGATAGCGGGAGTTACAATGAGCAGTTCTTC.

This chain links TRBV2 with TRBJ2-2, with 7 bases lining up with TRBD1. The CDR3 spans 15 residues. The ends lost 11 bases at V and 5 bases at J; junction bases unmatched: 14. From germline, CDR1 is SNHLY and CDR2 FYNNEI. DNA for the CDR3: TGTGCCGGACAAAACCGGGACAGAAGGACCGGGGAGCTGTTTTTT. Its protein product is CAGQNRDRRTGELFF.

This clonotype showed up just a few times. This sequence joins TRBV7-2 and TRBJ2-1; D gene unclear. Trimming left V 5 bases short and J 1 base short, with 6 bases between. This CDR3 is built from 13 residues. Per the germline V gene, CDR1 is SGHTA and CDR2 is FQGNSA. The CDR3: CASSRYSYNEQFF. The CDR3 bases are TGTGCCAGCAGCCGATATTCCTACAATGAGCAGTTCTTC.

The genes are TRBV7-2 and TRBJ1-6; tentative D call: TRBD1 (5 bases). The germline V gene encodes CDR1 SGHTA and CDR2 FQGNSA. The CDR3 length is 15 residues. Trimming removed 2 bases at V and 12 bases at J, with 17 bases between. In nucleotides, the CDR3 is TGTGCCAGCAGCTTATTTAAGGGGACTCGAGGACCCCTCCACTTT. Protein: CASSLFKGTRGPLHF.

This clonotype was observed at least ten times. The J gene is TRBJ2-1, the V gene TRBV12-3 or TRBV12-4; maybe TRBD2 (6 bases). The CDR3 is 12 residues long. V dropped 5 bases and J dropped 10 bases, with 12 bases sitting between them. CDR3 bases: TGTGCCAGCAGTCCAGGGACTCGCGAGCAGTTCTTC. Protein: CASSPGTREQFF.

This clonotype was seen more than once but under ten times. The V and J genes are TRBV7-9 and TRBJ1-1; tentative D call: TRBD1 (5 bases). The germline V gene has CDR1 SEHNR and CDR2 FQNEAQ (reference sequence). The CDR3 consists of 16 residues. Trimming took 5 bases from V and 2 from J, leaving 18 bases between them. The CDR3 sequence is CASSPYRGGDNTEAFF. The CDR3 nucleotides read TGTGCCAGCAGCCCATACCGGGGGGGGGATAACACTGAAGCTTTCTTT.

This clonotype was seen a single time. This chain connects TRBV6-8 to TRBJ2-7; D is possibly TRBD1 (6 bases). The CDR3 has 14 residues. The germline V and J ends were trimmed by 6 bases and 1 base, with 13 bases remaining between them. Germline V gene sequence: CDR1 MNHGY, CDR2 SAAAGT. CDR3 in DNA: TGTGCCAGCAGATCAGGGGCCTGGTCCTACGAGCAGTACGTC. It encodes CASRSGAWSYEQYV.

This clonotype has only a few counts. The chain is built from TRBV20-1 and TRBJ2-3; D is unresolved. V lost 2 bases and J 4 bases, leaving 10 bases between the germline ends. Per germline, CDR1 DFQATT and CDR2 SNEGSKA (reference sequence). The CDR3 has 13 amino acids. The CDR3 reads CSARIMGPDTQYF. CDR3 bases: TGCAGTGCTAGAATAATGGGTCCAGATACGCAGTATTTT.

The CDR3 sequence: CAISEWPGRPYEQYV. The DNA for the CDR3 is TGTGCCATCAGTGAGTGGCCAGGGAGGCCTTACGAGCAGTACGTC. The V gene is TRBV10-3, the J gene TRBJ2-7; D perhaps matches TRBD2 (6 bases). The V and J ends lost 1 base and 4 bases respectively, with 14 bases between them. Germline CDR1 reads ENHRY; CDR2 reads SYGVKD. The CDR3 extends over 15 amino acids.

This clonotype has a handful of counts. The chain employs TRBV11-2 and TRBJ2-1; 9 bases agree with TRBD2. Germline V gene sequence: CDR1 SGHAT, CDR2 FQNNGV. This CDR3 has 17 amino acids. Trimming took 4 bases from V and 0 from J; bases not matched to a gene: 7. The DNA for the CDR3 is TGTGCCAGCAGCTCCGTCCTTAGCGGGAGCTCCTACAATGAGCAGTTCTTC. Translating gives CASSSVLSGSSYNEQFF.

The chain combines TRBV25-1 with TRBJ2-3; D not resolved. The CDR3 has 13 amino acids. Germline V gene data show CDR1 as MGHDK and CDR2 as SYGVNS. V was cut by 3 bases and J by 3 bases, with 7 bases left in between. Here the CDR3 reads CASSDGGTDTQYF. CDR3 bases: TGTGCCAGCAGTGACGGTGGGACAGATACGCAGTATTTT.

This clonotype was picked up many times. The V call is TRBV11-3, the J call TRBJ2-3; 12 bases align to TRBD1. The junction had 4 bases not matched to a gene; V was cut back by 5 bases and J by 4 bases. The CDR3 loop spans 15 amino acids. In germline, CDR1 is SGHNT, CDR2 YENEEA. The CDR3 nucleotides are TGTGCCAGCAGCCCCGGGACAGGGGGCCCAGATACGCAGTATTTT. Translated: CASSPGTGGPDTQYF.

The genes are TRBV7-2 and TRBJ2-3, with D maybe TRBD2 (6 bases). This CDR3 contains 14 residues. Germline CDR1 reads SGHTA; CDR2 reads FQGNSA. Trimming stripped 3 bases from V and 4 bases from J, with 11 bases between. Here the CDR3 reads CASSLGLPADTQYF. The DNA of the CDR3 is TGTGCCAGCAGCTTGGGACTCCCTGCAGATACGCAGTATTTT.

The chain combines TRBV6-1 with TRBJ2-1; 14 bases fit TRBD2. CDR1 and CDR2 (germline): MNHNS, SASEGT. J was trimmed by 3 bases and V by 6 bases; bases with no gene match: 4. There are 16 residues in the CDR3. The CDR3 DNA sequence: TGTGCCAGCAGGGGACTAGCGGGAGAGTTCTACAATGAGCAGTTCTTC. This translates into CASRGLAGEFYNEQFF.

There are a few counts of this clonotype. The rearrangement links TRBV7-2 to TRBJ1-3, with D possibly TRBD1 on 6 matching bases. Germline CDR1 is SGHTA and CDR2 is FQGNSA. V dropped 0 bases and J dropped 0 bases, with 9 bases sitting between them. The CDR3 spans 16 residues. The CDR3 protein is CASSLAGQSSGNTIYF. The CDR3, as DNA: TGTGCCAGCAGCTTAGCCGGACAGAGCTCTGGAAACACCATATATTTT. The entire variable domain, with the rest obtained from reference TRBV7-2 and TRBJ1-3, is as follows: GAGVSQSPSNKVTEKGKDVELRCDPISGHTALYWYRQSLGQGLEFLIYFQGNSAPDKSGLPSDRFSAERTGGSVSTLTIQRTQQEDSAVYLCASSLAGQSSGNTIYFGEGSWLTVV.

The J gene is TRBJ1-4, the V gene TRBV7-2; maybe TRBD1 (5 bases). Germline V gives CDR1 SGHTA, CDR2 FQGNSA. V shed 1 base and J shed 13 bases, with 19 bases lying between them. The CDR3 loop spans 15 amino acids. The CDR3 protein is CASSLEAGGRRGLFF. The CDR3 DNA reads TGTGCCAGCAGCTTAGAAGCCGGGGGGAGAAGAGGACTGTTTTTT.

This clonotype was observed at least ten times. This rearrangement joins TRBV7-2 to TRBJ2-3; TRBD2 aligns across 13 bases. This CDR3 is 15 amino acids long. Germline lookup yields CDR1 SGHTA and CDR2 FQGNSA. V shed 4 bases, J shed 3 bases, and the junction held 1 base outside the gene matches. The CDR3 loop reads CASSWTSGGTDTQYF. The DNA of the CDR3 is TGTGCCAGCAGCTGGACTAGCGGGGGTACAGATACGCAGTATTTT.

The chain couples TRBV6-2 or TRBV6-3 to TRBJ2-2; weak D call: TRBD2 (6 bases). Between the trimmed V and J ends, which lost 5 bases and 1 base, there was a span of 8 bases. This CDR3 contains 14 residues. Per germline, CDR1 MNHEY and CDR2 SVGEGT. CDR3 DNA: TGTGCCAGCAGTCCCGGGAGGAACACCGGGGAGCTGTTTTTT. Translating it yields CASSPGRNTGELFF.

This clonotype was counted between two and nine times. The chain joins TRBV28 to TRBJ1-5; tentatively, D is TRBD1 (5 bases). CDR1 and CDR2 from the germline V gene are MDHEN and SYDVKM. The V gene lost 5 bases and the J gene lost 4 bases, with 15 bases spanning the gap. The CDR3 sequence is 15 residues long. CDR3 in DNA: TGTGCCAGCAGTCGGGGGACGGTGGGGAATCAGCCCCAGCATTTT. As protein: CASSRGTVGNQPQHF. The full variable domain, in which reference TRBV28 and TRBJ1-5 provide the parts outside the CDR3, is DVKVTQSSRYLVKRTGEKVFLECVQDMDHENMFWYRQDPGLGLRLIYFSYDVKMKEKGDIPEGYSVSREKKERFSLILESASTNQTSMYLCASSRGTVGNQPQHFGDGTRLSIL.

This clonotype was recorded a few times. The genes are TRBV28 and TRBJ2-3; D might be TRBD2 (5 bases). The ends were cut back, 5 bases at V and 3 bases at J, with 12 bases in the middle. The germline gives CDR1 MDHEN, CDR2 SYDVKM. This CDR3 is 14 amino acids long. CDR3 sequence reads: CASSLTGYTDTQYF. The DNA for the CDR3 is TGTGCCAGCAGTCTAACGGGGTATACAGATACGCAGTATTTT.

The chain recombines TRBV20-1 with TRBJ2-1, with D possibly matching TRBD2 (6 bases). The CDR3 consists of 12 residues. CDR1 and CDR2 from the germline V gene are DFQATT and SNEGSKA (reference sequence). The CDR3 spells CRCGGILNEQFF. The DNA of the CDR3 is TGCCGTTGCGGCGGGATTCTCAATGAGCAGTTCTTC.

The CDR3 DNA reads TGTGCCAGCAGCTTGTCCGGCGGGAGCGGTACCGGGGAGCTGTTTTTT. It translates to CASSLSGGSGTGELFF. This chain joins TRBV7-9 and TRBJ2-2; the match to TRBD2 covers 7 bases. Germline values: CDR1 SEHNR, CDR2 FQNEAQ (reference sequence). The CDR3 contains 16 residues. V was pared by 3 bases and J by 5 bases, with 9 bases of the junction left unmatched.

This clonotype was counted only a few times. The V call is TRBV6-1, the J call TRBJ2-7; TRBD2 aligns across 8 bases. This CDR3 has 15 amino acids. Trimming cost V 8 bases and J 1 base; bases outside gene matches: 10. Germline CDR1 reads MNHNS; CDR2 reads SASEGT. The CDR3 DNA reads as TGTGCCAGCTGCCGGTTTTTAGCGGGATCCTACGAGCAGTACTTC. Its translation is CASCRFLAGSYEQYF.

The CDR3 sequence is CASSRTSGGAREQFF. DNA of the CDR3: TGTGCCAGCAGCCGGACTAGCGGCGGGGCAAGGGAGCAGTTCTTC. The chain recombines TRBV7-2 with TRBJ2-1, with TRBD2 matching 10 bases. Trimming at V came to 5 bases and at J to 10 bases, leaving 11 bases not matched to a gene. Per germline, CDR1 SGHTA and CDR2 FQGNSA. The CDR3 spans 15 residues.

This chain links TRBV12-3 or TRBV12-4 with TRBJ2-3; 8 positions match TRBD2. The CDR3 covers 17 residues. V lost 1 base and J lost 7; bases outside the gene matches: 13. The CDR3, as DNA: TGTGCCAGCAGTTTAGGAGGCGGGACTAGTACGCCAAATACGCAGTATTTT. This encodes CASSLGGGTSTPNTQYF.

Concerning this clonotype: A much larger clone differs from this one at a single base, so this may be a read error. The chain joins TRBV7-2 to TRBJ1-5; 7 bases match TRBD1. The CDR3 covers 17 residues. In germline, CDR1 is SGHTA, CDR2 FQGNSA. The CDR3 loop is CASSLVPQGVGNQPQRF. CDR3 in DNA: TGTGCCAGCAGCTTAGTACCCCAGGGGGTGGGTAATCAGCCCCAGCGTTTT.

This clonotype was counted only a few times. V and J are TRBV6-1 and TRBJ2-1; TRBD2 agrees at 9 bases. The CDR3 runs 20 residues. In germline, CDR1 is MNHNS, CDR2 SASEGT. J was trimmed by 4 bases and V by 5 bases; bases with no gene match: 21. The CDR3 region has the DNA TGTGCCAGCAGTCCGGGGGGGCCGGCTCGACTAGCGGATTTATACAATGAGCAGTTCTTC. This sequence encodes CASSPGGPARLADLYNEQFF.

CDR3 bases: TGCAGTGCTAGTCGGCGGGAGTCCTTTTGGGAGCAGTTCTTC. Residues: CSASRRESFWEQFF. This chain links TRBV20-1 with TRBJ2-1; 7 nucleotides line up with TRBD2. Trimming removed 3 bases from V and 10 bases from J; junction bases left unmatched: 12. Per the germline V gene, CDR1 is DFQATT and CDR2 is SNEGSKA (reference sequence). The CDR3 contains 14 residues.

This clonotype has more than one count but fewer than ten. This chain joins TRBV4-1 and TRBJ2-1, with TRBD2 matching over 13 bases. CDR3 size: 16 residues. Germline V gene lookup returns CDR1 MGHRA and CDR2 YSYEKL. The V and J ends lost 1 base and 6 bases, in that order; junction bases with no gene match: 3. This CDR3 reads CASSQAGLAGLNEQFF. CDR3 coding DNA: TGCGCCAGCAGCCAAGCGGGACTAGCGGGGCTCAATGAGCAGTTCTTC.